The rows below give T cell receptor beta chains drawn from one sample of a study of T cell changes during pregnancy in multiple sclerosis. Some clones are missing from TCRdb's copy, which holds only in-frame ones; the method was immunoSEQ multiplex PCR. The data hold tens of thousands of clones, with roughly 93% observed a single time. The sample here was peripheral blood, taken in the second trimester of pregnancy. The source of these receptors is a female donor with multiple sclerosis, enrolled in a pregnancy study. Both conserved end residues are part of each CDR3.

v_call	j_call	cdr3_aa
TRBV7-7	TRBJ2-7	CASSPGLAGEQYF
TRBV5-1	TRBJ1-1	CASSIGTATEAFF
TRBV9	TRBJ1-5	CASSVEAEPGHNQPQHF
TRBV5-6	TRBJ1-5	CASSFGTGNQPQHF
TRBV5-1	TRBJ2-5	CASSSRGIETQYF
TRBV2	TRBJ1-6	CASSSGTGVSPLHF
TRBV11-2	TRBJ2-7	CASSSGQVNPYEQYF
TRBV6-1	TRBJ2-1	CASSEAEVNEQFF
TRBV19	TRBJ2-1	CASSRGLAASSYNEQFF
TRBV20-1	TRBJ2-3	CSAAGKDTQYF
TRBV27	TRBJ1-5	CASRYISEVDSNSNQPQHF
TRBV23-1	TRBJ1-5	CASSQRTGVEVSNQPQHF
TRBV5-4	TRBJ1-1	CASRGGGNTEAFF
TRBV27	TRBJ1-1	CASSFRPRAEAFF
TRBV15	TRBJ2-1	CATSREGGGTYNEQFF
TRBV10-3	TRBJ2-7	CAISEGDEQYF
TRBV6-5	TRBJ1-1	CASRNLGQGTEAFF
TRBV1	TRBJ2-3	CTSSFTGGRATDTQYF
TRBV6-5	TRBJ1-2	CASSYSNRQGHGYTF
TRBV28	TRBJ1-4	CASSDPTGIGEKLFF
TRBV2	TRBJ1-2	CASSEAQGVYGYTF
TRBV29-1	TRBJ1-2	CSVRTGTGGVVGYTF
TRBV11-2	TRBJ1-2	CASSPGVNNYGYTF
TRBV6-6	TRBJ2-1	CASSKDSYNEQFF
TRBV5-6	TRBJ1-4	CASSLRTPGGEKLFF
TRBV19	TRBJ2-1	CASSLLAGGYNEQFF
TRBV19	TRBJ2-5	CASSMGPPQRQETQYF
TRBV6-6	TRBJ2-2	CASGGNTGELFF
TRBV11-2	TRBJ1-2	CASSSRSTEAKFNYGYTF
TRBV6-6	TRBJ2-5	CASSNFQPASIPYF
TRBV9	TRBJ1-1	CASSAERGWTEAFF
TRBV2	TRBJ1-3	CASRKQGSGSGNTIYF
TRBV11-2	TRBJ2-7	CASSYGTAEYEQYF
TRBV6-1	TRBJ2-2	CASSVGRNWNTGELFF
TRBV18	TRBJ2-3	CASSPTSGTLFTDTQYF
TRBV5-1	TRBJ1-4	CASSLDKPTNEKLFF
TRBV18	TRBJ2-7	CASSQETGPYEQYF
TRBV29-1	TRBJ1-2	CSAVPGSGYGYTF
TRBV19	TRBJ2-5	CASSTRQGETQYF
TRBV5-1	TRBJ2-1	CASSPTLDTYNEQFF
TRBV27	TRBJ1-6	CASKDGVSSPLHF
TRBV28	TRBJ2-1	CASSPGLVRSLTDNEQFF